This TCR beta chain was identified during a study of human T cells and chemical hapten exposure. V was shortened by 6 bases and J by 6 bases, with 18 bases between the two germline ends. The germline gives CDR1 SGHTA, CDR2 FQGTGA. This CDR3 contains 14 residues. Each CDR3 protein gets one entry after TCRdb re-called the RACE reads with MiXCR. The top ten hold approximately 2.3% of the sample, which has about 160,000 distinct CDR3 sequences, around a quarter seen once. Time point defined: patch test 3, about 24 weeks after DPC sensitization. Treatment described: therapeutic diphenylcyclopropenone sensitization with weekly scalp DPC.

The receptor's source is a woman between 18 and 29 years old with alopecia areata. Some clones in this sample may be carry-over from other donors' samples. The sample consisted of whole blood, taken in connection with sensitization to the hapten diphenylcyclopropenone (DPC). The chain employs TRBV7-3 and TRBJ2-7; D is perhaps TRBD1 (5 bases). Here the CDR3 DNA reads TGTGCCAGCAGTCGTGACAGAGCAACACTCGAGCAGTACTTC. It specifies CASSRDRATLEQYF.